A single sample gave rise to the 25 T cell receptor beta chains below, sequenced in a study of cytomegalovirus exposure and HLA in healthy donors. Primers included in the PCR were 60 Vbeta and 13 Jbeta primers. Only in-frame clones appear in the TCRdb table, and some are missing; sequencing was by immunoSEQ multiplex PCR. The sample contains hundreds of thousands of clones, 77% of which appear only once. Source material: PBMCs. Source of these receptors: a woman between 55 and 75 years old in good health and CMV-seropositive.

The chain links TRBV12-2 to TRBJ2-7; TRBD2 is the table's D call and was not checked against the DNA. TRBV12-2 is reported as a pseudogene. CDR3 length equals 13 residues. CDR3 sequence (DNA): TGTGCAAGTAGAGCGGAGATCTCCTACGAGCAGTACTTC. It specifies CASRAEISYEQYF.

This chain uses TRBV5-1 with TRBJ2-2; D possibly corresponds to TRBD1 (6 bases). Per the germline V gene, CDR1 is SGHRS and CDR2 is YFSETQ. The CDR3 sequence is 14 residues long. V shed 9 bases and J shed 3 bases, with 15 bases lying between them. CDR3 DNA sequence: TGCGCCACCTCACAGGGAAGTTACACCGGGGAGCTGTTTTTT. Residues: CATSQGSYTGELFF.

The chain links TRBV7-9 to TRBJ1-2; D gene uncertain. The CDR3 runs to 14 residues. V was cut by 3 bases and J by 4 bases, with 12 bases left in between. Germline V gene lookup returns CDR1 SEHNR and CDR2 FQNEAQ (reference sequence). CDR3 loop: CASSFSGNGYGYTF. The CDR3 DNA sequence: TGTGCCAGCAGCTTTTCGGGGAATGGCTATGGCTACACCTTC. The whole variable domain, remainder taken from reference TRBV7-9 and TRBJ1-2, is DTGVSQNPRHKITKRGQNVTFRCDPISEHNRLYWYRQTLGQGPEFLTYFQNEAQLEKSRLLSDRFSAERPKGSFSTLEIQRTEQGDSAMYLCASSFSGNGYGYTFGSGTRLTVV.

The chain recombines TRBV12-2 with TRBJ1-4; the table's D call, TRBD1, was not checked against the DNA. TRBV12-2 corresponds to a pseudogene. The CDR3 has 15 residues. The CDR3 nucleotides are TGTGCAAGTCGCTTAGCCCGGGACAGTAGAGAAAAACTGTTTTTT. Its translation: CASRLARDSREKLFF.

J is TRBJ2-5 and V is TRBV5-4; TRBD2 is a possible D gene (6 bases). The germline CDR1 and CDR2 sequences are SGHNT and YYREEE (reference sequence). Trimming pared 0 bases from V and 4 bases from J, leaving 7 bases between. The CDR3 totals 13 residues. CDR3 residues: CASSLDGGETQYF. The CDR3 nucleotides read TGTGCCAGCAGCTTGGACGGGGGAGAGACCCAGTACTTC.

This sequence joins TRBV10-1 and TRBJ2-5; D perhaps matches TRBD2 (6 bases). Germline V gene data show CDR1 as WNHNN and CDR2 as SYGVQD (reference sequence). Trimming removed 4 bases from V and 4 bases from J, with 13 bases in between. This CDR3 contains 14 residues. CDR3 nucleotide sequence: TGCGCCAGCAGTGGGGGCGGGACGGCAGAGACCCAGTACTTC. The encoded protein is CASSGGGTAETQYF.

This chain links TRBV5-1 with TRBJ2-7; D uncertain. Germline assignment: CDR1 SGHRS and CDR2 YFSETQ. V was trimmed by 0 bases and J by 4 bases, leaving 5 bases between them. The CDR3 has 12 residues. CDR3 DNA: TGCGCCAGCAGCTTGGATATGTACGAGCAGTACTTC. Amino acids: CASSLDMYEQYF.

This clone was seen just once. The chain employs TRBV5-1 and TRBJ2-5; TRBD2 matches at 11 bases. V trimming: 3 bases; J trimming: 11 bases; junction bases outside the gene matches: 12. The CDR3 is 15 amino acids. Per the germline V gene, CDR1 is SGHRS and CDR2 is YFSETQ. This CDR3 is CASSSLTSGTAEQYF. CDR3 bases: TGCGCCAGCAGCTCGCTGACTAGCGGGACCGCGGAGCAGTACTTC.

The chain has TRBV18 and TRBJ1-3; 9 bases line up with TRBD1. The CDR3 extends over 17 amino acids. J gave up 0 bases and V 8 bases, and 11 bases lay outside the gene matches. Germline V gives CDR1 KGHSH, CDR2 LQKENI. Here the CDR3 DNA reads TGTGCCAGCGAAAGACAGGGGGGCTCTCTCTCTGGAAACACCATATATTTT. Translated, it gives CASERQGGSLSGNTIYF.

This clone appeared a few times. The rearrangement links TRBV5-1 to TRBJ2-5, with TRBD2 matching 12 bases. The CDR3 is 18 residues long. After removal of 1 base from V and 4 bases from J, the junction contained 11 bases not matched to a gene. CDR1 and CDR2 from the germline V gene are SGHRS and YFSETQ. The CDR3 sequence is CASSLLSSGRAQTETQYF. DNA for the CDR3: TGCGCCAGCAGCTTGTTGTCTAGCGGGAGGGCCCAAACAGAGACCCAGTACTTC.

The J gene is TRBJ2-7, the V gene TRBV5-1, with TRBD2 matching 7 bases. CDR1 and CDR2 from the germline V gene are SGHRS and YFSETQ. J was trimmed by 2 bases and V by 2 bases; bases with no gene match: 4. CDR3 length: 14 amino acids. CDR3 DNA: TGCGCCAGCAGCTTTTCTACTAGCGCCTACGAGCAGTACTTC. Residues: CASSFSTSAYEQYF.

The chain is built from TRBV30 and TRBJ2-7; 7 bases are a match to TRBD1. The ends lost 4 bases at V and 2 bases at J; junction bases unmatched: 11. The CDR3 is 15 amino acids. From germline, CDR1 is GTSNPN and CDR2 SVGIG (reference sequence). CDR3 in amino acids: CAWKGNPGQPYEQYF. Here the CDR3 DNA reads TGTGCCTGGAAAGGAAACCCGGGACAGCCCTACGAGCAGTACTTC.

This chain links TRBV9 with TRBJ2-7; 7 nucleotides agree with TRBD1. The CDR3 extends over 16 amino acids. The junction had 7 bases not matched to a gene; V was cut back by 1 base and J by 0 bases. Per the germline V gene, CDR1 is SGDLS and CDR2 is YYNGEE. CDR3 region: CASSVLGTAASYEQYF. The DNA for the CDR3 is TGTGCCAGCAGCGTACTCGGGACAGCGGCCTCCTACGAGCAGTACTTC.

The gene calls are TRBV29-1 and TRBJ2-4, with 7 positions matching TRBD1. This CDR3 has 17 amino acids. V lost 4 bases to trimming and J lost 0 bases; unmatched junction nucleotides: 12. CDR1 and CDR2 from the germline V gene are SQVTM and ANQGSEA. CDR3 in amino acids: CSVVGRNSGGAKNIQYF. The DNA for the CDR3 is TGCAGCGTTGTCGGACGTAACTCAGGGGGAGCCAAAAACATTCAGTACTTC.

The chain couples TRBV11-2 to TRBJ1-2, with D perhaps matching TRBD1 (5 bases). Germline loops: CDR1 SGHAT, CDR2 FQNNGV. V lost 2 bases and J lost 6, with 10 bases in between. The CDR3 spans 13 residues. This CDR3 is CASSLRPRDGYTF. In DNA form, the CDR3 reads TGTGCCAGCAGCTTACGGCCCAGGGATGGCTACACCTTC.

This chain connects TRBV5-1 to TRBJ2-5; D is perhaps TRBD2 (6 bases). CDR3 size: 15 residues. V lost 0 bases and J 5 bases, leaving 14 bases between the germline ends. Germline V gene sequence: CDR1 SGHRS, CDR2 YFSETQ. CDR3 amino acids: CASSLARNGGETQYF. In DNA form, the CDR3 reads TGCGCCAGCAGCTTGGCCCGGAACGGAGGGGAGACCCAGTACTTC.

This clone is a singleton in its sample. V usage is TRBV1 and J usage is TRBJ2-7; TRBD1 is taken as the D call from the table, unchecked against the DNA. TRBV1 represents a pseudogene. The CDR3 runs to 15 residues. CDR3 sequence reads: CTSSQDLVQQDEQYF. Written as DNA, the CDR3 is TGCACCAGCAGCCAAGATTTGGTCCAGCAGGACGAGCAGTACTTC.

V usage is TRBV9 and J usage is TRBJ2-1; 8 nucleotides agree with TRBD2. Germline assignment: CDR1 SGDLS and CDR2 YYNGEE. The junction had 8 bases not matched to a gene; V was cut back by 0 bases and J by 6 bases. The CDR3 length is 16 residues. Here the CDR3 DNA reads TGTGCCAGCAGCGTAGGCGGCGGGGGGCTTCTCAATGAGCAGTTCTTC. Translated: CASSVGGGGLLNEQFF.

The V gene is TRBV19, the J gene TRBJ2-7; 7 nucleotides align to TRBD2. Looked up from germline, CDR1 is LNHDA and CDR2 is SQIVND (reference sequence). The CDR3 length is 14 residues. V shed 9 bases, J shed 5 bases, and the junction held 13 bases outside the gene matches. This chain's CDR3 is CARRKRGSFHEQYF. The CDR3 region has the DNA TGTGCCAGAAGGAAACGCGGGAGTTTCCACGAGCAGTACTTC.

The chain links TRBV11-1 to TRBJ2-5; D unresolved. Trimming removed 2 bases from V and 5 bases from J, with 3 bases in between. Germline CDR1 and CDR2: SGHAT and FQDESV (reference sequence). The CDR3 covers 11 residues. CDR3 sequence reads: CASSLQETQYF. CDR3 DNA sequence: TGTGCCAGCAGCTTACAGGAGACCCAGTACTTC.

J is TRBJ2-7 and V is TRBV30; D is undetermined. Germline-derived CDR1 and CDR2 are GTSNPN and SVGIG (reference sequence). Trimming took 3 bases from V and 0 from J, leaving 12 bases between them. The CDR3 has 14 amino acids. Here the CDR3 DNA reads TGTGCCTGGAGAAGCACCTCTGTCTCCTACGAGCAGTACTTC. Translating gives CAWRSTSVSYEQYF.

This chain connects TRBV29-1 to TRBJ2-3; D call uncertain. Germline assignment: CDR1 SQVTM and CDR2 ANQGSEA. Trimming stripped 3 bases from V and 0 bases from J, with 4 bases between. CDR3 length equals 12 residues. The CDR3 DNA reads TGCAGCGTTGATATTAGCACAGATACGCAGTATTTT. Its protein product is CSVDISTDTQYF.

This clone was observed once. The rearrangement uses TRBV19 and TRBJ2-6; D uncertain. The germline V and J ends were trimmed by 3 bases and 1 base, with 7 bases remaining between them. CDR1 and CDR2 from the germline V gene are LNHDA and SQIVND (reference sequence). This CDR3 comprises 15 residues. The CDR3 spells CASSISLSGANVLTF. In DNA form, the CDR3 reads TGTGCCAGTAGTATTTCGCTATCTGGGGCCAACGTCCTGACTTTC.

This clone has a handful of counts. The rearrangement joins TRBV5-1 to TRBJ2-2; maybe TRBD1 (6 bases). Germline lookup yields CDR1 SGHRS and CDR2 YFSETQ. Between the trimmed V and J ends, which lost 2 bases and 6 bases, there was a span of 14 bases. CDR3 length: 15 amino acids. The CDR3 coding sequence is TGCGCCAGCAGCTTCGGACAGATTTCACCCGGGGAGCTGTTTTTT. Amino acid sequence: CASSFGQISPGELFF.

This clone was seen more than once but under ten times. The rearrangement joins TRBV7-8 to TRBJ1-5; the D is unclear. Germline-derived CDR1 and CDR2 are SGHVS and FQNEAQ. Trimming stripped 5 bases from V and 2 bases from J, with 16 bases between. The CDR3 is 16 residues long. DNA for the CDR3: TGTGCCAGCAGCCCCACCCGGGGATCAGGCAATCAGCCCCAGCATTTT. It encodes CASSPTRGSGNQPQHF.